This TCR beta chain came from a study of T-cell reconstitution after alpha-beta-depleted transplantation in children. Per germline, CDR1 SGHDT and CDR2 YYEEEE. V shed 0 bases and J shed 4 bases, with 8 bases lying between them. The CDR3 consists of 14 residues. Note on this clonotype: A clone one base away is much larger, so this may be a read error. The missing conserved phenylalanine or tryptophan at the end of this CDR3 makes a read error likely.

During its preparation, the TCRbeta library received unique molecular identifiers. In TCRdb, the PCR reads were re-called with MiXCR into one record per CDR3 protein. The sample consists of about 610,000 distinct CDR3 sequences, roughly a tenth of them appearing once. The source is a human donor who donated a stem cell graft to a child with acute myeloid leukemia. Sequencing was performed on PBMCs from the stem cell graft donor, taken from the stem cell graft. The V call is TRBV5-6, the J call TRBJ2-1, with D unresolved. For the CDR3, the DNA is TGTGCCAGCAGCTTGGTGGCTCAGTACAATGAGCAGTTCATC. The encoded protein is CASSLVAQYNEQFI.